The 14 T cell receptor beta chains below come from one sample, sequenced in a study of blood T cell repertoires in COVID-19. Sequencing was performed with immunoSEQ multiplex PCR; in TCRdb, only in-frame clones are kept and a portion is missing. Here the sample spans roughly 110,000 clones, around 85% being singletons. The source material was peripheral blood. These receptors were obtained from an older woman with COVID-19, enrolled during active disease.

This chain connects TRBV3-1 (or the pseudogene TRBV3-2) to TRBJ1-6; D may be TRBD1 (6 bases). The V and J ends lost 2 bases and 9 bases respectively, with 14 bases between them. CDR1 LGHDT and CDR2 YNNKEL come from the germline V gene (reference sequence). The CDR3 has 15 amino acids. In DNA, the CDR3 is TGTGCCAGCAGCCAACCGACAGGTCCGGGTTCACCCCTCCACTTT. This codes for CASSQPTGPGSPLHF.

V is TRBV30 and J is TRBJ1-5; D ambiguous. The CDR3 contains 13 residues. Germline lookup yields CDR1 GTSNPN and CDR2 SVGIG (reference sequence). V lost 0 bases, J lost 5 bases, and 8 bases lay in between. This chain's CDR3 is CAWSVNGDQPQHF. DNA of the CDR3: TGTGCCTGGAGTGTGAATGGAGATCAGCCCCAGCATTTT.

The chain combines TRBV7-2 with TRBJ2-7; TRBD1 is a possible D gene (6 bases). Trimming removed 4 bases from V and 2 bases from J, with 12 bases in between. The CDR3 is 14 residues long. In germline, CDR1 is SGHTA, CDR2 FQGNSA. The CDR3 DNA reads TGTGCCAGCAGCTATTCAGGGGTACCCTACGAGCAGTACTTC. Encoded protein: CASSYSGVPYEQYF.

This clone was seen a single time. This chain links TRBV7-8 with TRBJ1-5; 11 bases map to TRBD1. V lost 3 bases, J lost 3 bases, and 19 bases stayed unmatched. There are 21 residues in the CDR3. CDR1 and CDR2 from the germline V gene are SGHVS and FQNEAQ. CDR3 loop: CASSFRASWTGGGRNNQPQHF. The CDR3 DNA sequence: TGTGCCAGCAGCTTTCGGGCATCTTGGACAGGGGGCGGTAGGAACAATCAGCCCCAGCATTTT. Full variable domain (outside the CDR3, taken from reference TRBV7-8 and TRBJ1-5): GAGVSQSPRYKVAKRGQDVALRCDPISGHVSLFWYQQALGQGPEFLTYFQNEAQLDKSGLPSDRFFAERPEGSVSTLKIQRTQQEDSAVYLCASSFRASWTGGGRNNQPQHFGDGTRLSIL.

The rearrangement links TRBV7-5 to TRBJ2-3; the table assigns TRBD2, which was not confirmed against the DNA. TRBV7-5 is tagged as a pseudogene. This CDR3 spans 20 amino acids. Here the CDR3 reads CARSSSPLAGGRFSTDTQYF. CDR3 nucleotide sequence: TGTGCCAGAAGCTCTAGCCCCCTAGCGGGGGGGCGCTTCAGCACAGATACGCAGTATTTT.

The gene calls are TRBV3-1 (or the pseudogene TRBV3-2) and TRBJ2-7; a possible D gene is TRBD1 (6 bases). Between the trimmed V and J ends, which lost 3 bases and 3 bases, there was a span of 9 bases. CDR3 length: 13 residues. Per germline, CDR1 LGHDT and CDR2 YNNKEL (reference sequence). This chain's CDR3 is CASSQDRHYEQYF. The DNA of the CDR3 is TGTGCCAGCAGCCAGGACAGACACTACGAGCAGTACTTC.

The gene calls are TRBV4-3 and TRBJ1-1; TRBD1 agrees at 7 bases. Germline V lookup: CDR1 LGHNA, CDR2 YSLEER. V trimming: 4 bases; J trimming: 5 bases; junction bases outside the gene matches: 4. This CDR3 region has 13 residues. Written as DNA, the CDR3 is TGCGCCAGCAGCCTATACAGGGGTACTGAAGCTTTCTTT. Amino acids: CASSLYRGTEAFF.

The chain joins TRBV6-1 to TRBJ1-1; maybe TRBD1 (5 bases). The length of the CDR3 is 14 residues. Between the trimmed V and J ends, which lost 3 bases and 3 bases, there was a span of 11 bases. Germline CDR1 reads MNHNS; CDR2 reads SASEGT. The DNA for the CDR3 is TGTGCCAGCAGTGACGGGGGTGGGGACACTGAAGCTTTCTTT. This sequence encodes CASSDGGGDTEAFF.

This chain joins TRBV4-1 and TRBJ1-1, with TRBD1 identical over 7 bases. From germline, CDR1 is MGHRA and CDR2 YSYEKL. The CDR3 is 16 residues long. V dropped 0 bases and J dropped 7; count of bases not matched to a gene: 11. The CDR3 is CASSQEMAQGWNEAFF. The CDR3 nucleotides read TGCGCCAGCAGCCAAGAGATGGCACAGGGGTGGAATGAAGCTTTCTTT.

This clone was detected only a few times. The J gene is TRBJ1-4, the V gene TRBV15, with a possible D match to TRBD1 (5 bases). The V end lost 3 bases, the J end lost 1 base, and 6 bases lay between the germline ends. Germline V gives CDR1 LNHNV, CDR2 YYDKDF (reference sequence). The CDR3 is made up of 14 amino acids. The CDR3 spells CATSSRVTNEKLFF. The CDR3 region has the DNA TGTGCCACCAGCAGCAGGGTAACTAATGAAAAACTGTTTTTT.

A few counts support this clone. This sequence joins TRBV4-1 and TRBJ1-1; possibly TRBD1 for D (6 bases). Germline loops: CDR1 MGHRA, CDR2 YSYEKL. V lost 0 bases to trimming and J lost 5 bases, with 16 bases between them. The CDR3 consists of 16 residues. CDR3 DNA sequence: TGCGCCAGCAGCCAAGATTTGGGCAGGGGCACTACTGAAGCTTTCTTT. It encodes CASSQDLGRGTTEAFF.

This clone was counted at least ten times. In the same sample, other DNA sequences code for this CDR3. V gene TRBV27 combines with J gene TRBJ2-7; maybe TRBD1 (5 bases). This CDR3 has 13 residues. Between the trimmed V and J ends, which lost 5 bases and 2 bases, there was a span of 10 bases. Germline V CDR1 and CDR2: MNHEY, SMNVEV (reference sequence). The CDR3 reads CASSPQGPYEQYF. CDR3 bases: TGTGCCAGCAGTCCGCAGGGTCCCTACGAGCAGTACTTC.

This chain links TRBV20-1 with TRBJ2-6; no firm D call. The germline CDR1 and CDR2 sequences are DFQATT and SNEGSKA (reference sequence). V was pared by 3 bases and J by 0 bases, with 6 bases between. This CDR3 is 14 amino acids long. The CDR3 loop is CSASRGSGANVLTF. The DNA of the CDR3 is TGCAGTGCTAGTAGAGGCTCTGGGGCCAACGTCCTGACTTTC.

This clone was counted only a few times. V and J are TRBV7-9 and TRBJ2-1, with 9 bases fitting TRBD1. V shed 4 bases and J 7 bases; nucleotides not matched to a gene: 14. The CDR3 runs 17 residues. Germline V CDR1 and CDR2: SEHNR, FQNEAQ (reference sequence). The CDR3 sequence: CASSSPGGDRVINEQFF. The CDR3 nucleotides read TGTGCCAGCAGCTCACCGGGCGGGGACAGGGTGATAAATGAGCAGTTCTTC.